This paragraph covers one TCR beta chain sequence. Assay used: immunoSEQ multiplex PCR; TCRdb lists only in-frame clones, some missing. The sample lists some 44,000 clones, over 75% occurring once. Trimming stripped 3 bases from V and 6 bases from J, with 11 bases between. This CDR3 is 13 amino acids long. Germline V CDR1 and CDR2: MNHNS, SASEGT. These data originate in a study of OX40 agonist ivuxolimab in advanced cancers. This rearrangement joins TRBV6-1 to TRBJ1-2, with D possibly being TRBD1 (5 bases). The specimen comprised CD4+ or CD8+ T cells sorted from blood, sampled in a trial of the OX40 agonist ivuxolimab. This clonotype originated in an adult with an advanced solid tumor such as melanoma, head and neck, liver or kidney cancer. The CDR3 bases are TGTGCCAGCAGTGATTCCGTCAGGGATGGCTACACCTTC. Translating it yields CASSDSVRDGYTF.